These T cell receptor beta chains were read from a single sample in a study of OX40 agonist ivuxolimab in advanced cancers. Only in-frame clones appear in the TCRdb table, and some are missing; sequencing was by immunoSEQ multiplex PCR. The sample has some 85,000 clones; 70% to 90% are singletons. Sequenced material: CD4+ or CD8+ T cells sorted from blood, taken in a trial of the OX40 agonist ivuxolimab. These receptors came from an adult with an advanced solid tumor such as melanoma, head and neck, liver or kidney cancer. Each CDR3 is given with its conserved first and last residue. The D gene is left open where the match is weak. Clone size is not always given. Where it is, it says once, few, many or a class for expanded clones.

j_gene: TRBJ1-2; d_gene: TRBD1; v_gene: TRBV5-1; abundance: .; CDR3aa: CASSPDGQASYTF; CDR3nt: TGCGCCAGCAGCCCGGACGGACAGGCGAGCTACACCTTC
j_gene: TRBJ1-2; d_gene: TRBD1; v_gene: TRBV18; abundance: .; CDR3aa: CASSREIPTGTGPGYTF; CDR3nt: TGTGCCAGCTCACGAGAGATCCCCACAGGGACAGGGCCTGGCTACACCTTC
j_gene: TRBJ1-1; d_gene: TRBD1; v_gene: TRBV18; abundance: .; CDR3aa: CASAGTGVSRGTEAFF; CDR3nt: TGTGCCAGCGCGGGGACAGGGGTTTCTCGGGGCACTGAAGCTTTCTTT
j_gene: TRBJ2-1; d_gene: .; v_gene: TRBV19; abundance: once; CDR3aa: CASSIGVASTNEQFF; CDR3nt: TGTGCCAGTAGTATTGGTGTAGCTAGCACGAATGAGCAGTTCTTC
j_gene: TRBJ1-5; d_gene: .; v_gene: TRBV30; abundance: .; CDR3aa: CAWSVWDQPQHF; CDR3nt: TGTGCCTGGAGTGTGTGGGATCAGCCCCAGCATTTT
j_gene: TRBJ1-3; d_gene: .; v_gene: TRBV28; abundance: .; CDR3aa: CATIWGAGNTIYF; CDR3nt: TGTGCCACCATTTGGGGGGCTGGAAACACCATATATTTT
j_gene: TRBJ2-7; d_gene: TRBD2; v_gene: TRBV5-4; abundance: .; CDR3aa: CASSSGLEYEQYF; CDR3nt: TGTGCCAGCAGCTCGGGACTAGAGTACGAGCAGTACTTC
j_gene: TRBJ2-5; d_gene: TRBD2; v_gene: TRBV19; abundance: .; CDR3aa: CASSRLAGGPKETQYF; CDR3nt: TGTGCCAGTAGTCGACTAGCGGGGGGGCCGAAAGAGACCCAGTACTTC
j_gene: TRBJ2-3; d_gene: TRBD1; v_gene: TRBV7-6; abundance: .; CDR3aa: CASSLGPGQGTDTQYF; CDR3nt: TGTGCCAGCAGCTTAGGGCCGGGACAGGGCACAGATACGCAGTATTTT
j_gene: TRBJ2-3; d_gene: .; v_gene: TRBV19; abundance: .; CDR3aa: CASSILAPTVHSTDTQYF; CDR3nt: TGTGCCAGTAGTATACTGGCCCCCACAGTGCACAGCACAGATACGCAGTATTTT
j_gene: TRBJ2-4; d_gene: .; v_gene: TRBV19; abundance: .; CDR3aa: CASGTTEINIQYF; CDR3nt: TGTGCCAGCGGAACGACAGAGATAAACATTCAGTACTTC
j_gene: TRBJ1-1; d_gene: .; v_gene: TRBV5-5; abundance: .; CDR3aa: CASSFDFNTEAFF; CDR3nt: TGTGCCAGCAGTTTTGACTTTAACACTGAAGCTTTCTTT
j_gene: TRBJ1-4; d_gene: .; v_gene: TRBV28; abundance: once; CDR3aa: CASSLGGTNEKLFF; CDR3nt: TGTGCCAGCAGTTTGGGGGGTACTAATGAAAAACTGTTTTTT
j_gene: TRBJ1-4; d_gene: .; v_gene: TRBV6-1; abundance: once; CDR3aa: CASSWTTNEKLFF; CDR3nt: TGTGCCAGCAGTTGGACAACTAATGAAAAACTGTTTTTT
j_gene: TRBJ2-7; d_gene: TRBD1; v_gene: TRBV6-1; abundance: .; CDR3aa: CASSPGGVRYEQYF; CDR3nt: TGTGCCAGCAGCCCAGGGGGCGTTAGGTACGAGCAGTACTTC
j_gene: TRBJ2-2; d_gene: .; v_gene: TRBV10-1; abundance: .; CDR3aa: CASRARRGNTGELFF; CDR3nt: TGCGCCAGCAGAGCCCGGCGAGGTAACACCGGGGAGCTGTTTTTT
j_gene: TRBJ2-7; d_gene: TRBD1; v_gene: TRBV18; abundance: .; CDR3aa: CASSPENRGHEQYF; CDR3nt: TGTGCCAGCTCACCAGAGAACAGGGGGCACGAGCAGTACTTC
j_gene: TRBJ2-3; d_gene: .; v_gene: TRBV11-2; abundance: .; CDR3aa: CASSFSPGAIDTQYF; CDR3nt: TGTGCCAGCAGCTTCTCTCCGGGAGCAATAGATACGCAGTATTTT
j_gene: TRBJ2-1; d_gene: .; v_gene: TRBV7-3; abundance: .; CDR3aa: CASSLGPGNEQFF; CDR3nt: TGTGCCAGCAGCTTAGGTCCGGGCAATGAGCAGTTCTTC
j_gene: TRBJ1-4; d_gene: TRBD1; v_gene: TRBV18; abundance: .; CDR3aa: CASSPSRTGSANNEKLFF; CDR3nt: TGTGCCAGCTCACCTTCGAGGACAGGGAGTGCCAATAATGAAAAACTGTTTTTT
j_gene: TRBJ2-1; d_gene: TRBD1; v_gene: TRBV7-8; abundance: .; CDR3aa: CASSPQGVSNEQFF; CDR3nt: TGTGCCAGCAGCCCGCAGGGGGTCTCCAATGAGCAGTTCTTC
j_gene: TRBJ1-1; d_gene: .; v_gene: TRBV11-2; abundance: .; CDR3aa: CASSPIGGVLSKGTEAFF; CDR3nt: TGTGCCAGCAGCCCAATAGGTGGCGTTCTTTCCAAGGGCACTGAAGCTTTCTTT
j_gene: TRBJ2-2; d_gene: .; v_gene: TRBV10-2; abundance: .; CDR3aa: CASSENRGTGELFF; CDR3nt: TGCGCCAGCAGTGAGAATCGGGGGACCGGGGAGCTGTTTTTT
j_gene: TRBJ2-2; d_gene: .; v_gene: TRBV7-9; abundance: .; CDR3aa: CASVGQSNTGELFF; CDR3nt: TGTGCCAGCGTGGGACAATCGAACACCGGGGAGCTGTTTTTT
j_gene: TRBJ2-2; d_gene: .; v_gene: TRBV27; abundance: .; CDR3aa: CASSLSLGGELFF; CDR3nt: TGTGCCAGCAGTTTATCTCTTGGCGGGGAGCTGTTTTTT
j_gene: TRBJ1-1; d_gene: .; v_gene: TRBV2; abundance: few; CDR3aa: CASRPGRSNTEAFF; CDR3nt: TGTGCCAGCAGACCCGGACGGTCGAACACTGAAGCTTTCTTT
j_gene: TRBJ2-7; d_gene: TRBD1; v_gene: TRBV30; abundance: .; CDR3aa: CAWSRGRGNEQYF; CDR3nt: TGTGCCTGGAGCAGGGGGCGAGGTAACGAGCAGTACTTC
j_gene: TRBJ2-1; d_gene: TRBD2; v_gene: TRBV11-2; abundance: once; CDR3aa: CASSPSGSYNEQFF; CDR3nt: TGTGCCAGCAGCCCTAGCGGCTCCTACAATGAGCAGTTCTTC
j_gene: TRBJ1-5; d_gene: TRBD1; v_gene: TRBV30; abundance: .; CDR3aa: CAWSVQRQGAGQPQHF; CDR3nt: TGTGCCTGGAGTGTACAACGACAGGGGGCGGGTCAGCCCCAGCATTTT
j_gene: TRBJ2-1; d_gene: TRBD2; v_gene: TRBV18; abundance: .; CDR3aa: CASSLGLAGGYNEQFF; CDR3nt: TGTGCCAGCTCTCTCGGACTAGCGGGGGGGTACAATGAGCAGTTCTTC
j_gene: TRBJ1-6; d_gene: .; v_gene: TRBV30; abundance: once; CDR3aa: CAWGGTGHDSPLHF; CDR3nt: TGTGCCTGGGGGGGAACAGGGCACGATTCACCCCTCCACTTT
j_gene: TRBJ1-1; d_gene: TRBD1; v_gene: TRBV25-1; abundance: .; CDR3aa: CASRFAGQGWTEAFF; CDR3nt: TGTGCCAGCAGGTTTGCCGGACAGGGTTGGACTGAAGCTTTCTTT
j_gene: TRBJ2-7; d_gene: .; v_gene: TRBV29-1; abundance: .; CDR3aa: CSVDGQSYEQYF; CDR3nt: TGCAGCGTTGATGGACAGTCCTACGAGCAGTACTTC
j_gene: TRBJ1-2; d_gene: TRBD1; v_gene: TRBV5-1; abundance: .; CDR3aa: CASSTGDYYGYTF; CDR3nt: TGCGCCAGCAGTACAGGGGATTACTATGGCTACACCTTC
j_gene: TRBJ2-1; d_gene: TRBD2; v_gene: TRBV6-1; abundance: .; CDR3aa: CASSEFFRAGGPGNEQFF; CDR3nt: TGTGCCAGCAGTGAATTCTTTAGGGCGGGAGGGCCCGGCAATGAGCAGTTCTTC
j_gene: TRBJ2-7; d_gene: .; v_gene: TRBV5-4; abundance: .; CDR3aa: CASSLRGTYEQYF; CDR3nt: TGTGCCAGCAGCTTGAGGGGTACCTACGAGCAGTACTTC
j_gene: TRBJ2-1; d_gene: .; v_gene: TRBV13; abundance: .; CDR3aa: CASSLEPTRDNEQFF; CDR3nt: TGTGCCAGCAGCTTAGAGCCGACTAGAGACAATGAGCAGTTCTTC
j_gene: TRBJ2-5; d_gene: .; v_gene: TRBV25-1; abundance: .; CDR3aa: CASSEWSGSQETQYF; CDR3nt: TGTGCCAGCAGTGAATGGTCAGGAAGTCAAGAGACCCAGTACTTC
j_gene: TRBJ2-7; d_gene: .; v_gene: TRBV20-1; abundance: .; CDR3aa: CSVYRGGEQYF; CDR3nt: TGCAGTGTTTATAGGGGGGGCGAGCAGTACTTC
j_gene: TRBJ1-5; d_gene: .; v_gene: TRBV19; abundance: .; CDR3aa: CASQGGVQPQHF; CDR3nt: TGTGCCAGTCAAGGAGGGGTACAGCCCCAGCATTTT
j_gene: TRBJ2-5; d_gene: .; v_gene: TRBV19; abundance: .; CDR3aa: CASSSGETQYF; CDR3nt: TGTGCCAGTAGTAGCGGGGAGACCCAGTACTTC
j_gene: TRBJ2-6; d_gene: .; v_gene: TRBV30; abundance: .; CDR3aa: CAWARFANVLTF; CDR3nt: TGTGCCTGGGCCAGGTTCGCCAACGTCCTGACTTTC
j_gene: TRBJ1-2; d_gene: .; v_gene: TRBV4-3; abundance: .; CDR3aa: CASSQVADANYGYTF; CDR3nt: TGCGCCAGCAGCCAAGTGGCCGATGCTAACTATGGCTACACCTTC
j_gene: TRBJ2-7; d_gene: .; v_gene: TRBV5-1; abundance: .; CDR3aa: CASSPLGDSYEQYF; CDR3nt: TGCGCCAGCAGCCCTCTCGGGGATTCCTACGAGCAGTACTTC
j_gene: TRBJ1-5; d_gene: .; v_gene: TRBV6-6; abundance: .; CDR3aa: CASLVGGNQPQHF; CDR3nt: TGTGCCAGCCTCGTGGGGGGCAATCAGCCCCAGCATTTT
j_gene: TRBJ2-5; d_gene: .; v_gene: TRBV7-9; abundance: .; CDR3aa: CASSLPPAEETQYF; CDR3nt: TGTGCCAGCAGCTTACCCCCGGCGGAAGAGACCCAGTACTTC
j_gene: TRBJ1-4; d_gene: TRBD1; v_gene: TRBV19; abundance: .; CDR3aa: CASTLTGREKLFF; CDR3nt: TGTGCCAGTACTTTGACAGGGAGAGAAAAACTGTTTTTT
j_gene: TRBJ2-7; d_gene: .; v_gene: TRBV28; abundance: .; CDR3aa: CASSLTPGEWNEQYF; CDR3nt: TGTGCCAGCAGTTTAACTCCGGGAGAATGGAACGAGCAGTACTTC
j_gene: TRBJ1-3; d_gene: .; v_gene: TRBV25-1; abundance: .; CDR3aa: CASSERGGNTIYF; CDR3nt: TGTGCCAGCAGTGAACGAGGTGGAAACACCATATATTTT
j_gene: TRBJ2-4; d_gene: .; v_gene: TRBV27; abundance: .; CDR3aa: CASSSRAAGRAKNIQYF; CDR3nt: TGTGCCAGCAGTTCTCGGGCCGCCGGGCGAGCCAAAAACATTCAGTACTTC
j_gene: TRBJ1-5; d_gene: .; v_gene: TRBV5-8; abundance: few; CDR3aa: CASSLQGWSNQPQHF; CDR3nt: TGTGCCAGCAGCTTACAGGGATGGAGCAATCAGCCCCAGCATTTT
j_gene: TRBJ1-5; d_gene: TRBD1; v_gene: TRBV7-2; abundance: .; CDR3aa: CASSSRTGFSNQPQHF; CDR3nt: TGTGCCAGCAGCTCAAGGACAGGCTTTAGCAATCAGCCCCAGCATTTT
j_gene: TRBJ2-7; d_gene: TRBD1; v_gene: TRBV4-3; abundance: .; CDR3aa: CASSQILAPDRAWEQYF; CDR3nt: TGCGCCAGCAGCCAAATCTTGGCCCCTGACAGGGCGTGGGAGCAGTACTTC